This passage covers 15 T cell receptor beta chains from one sample sequenced in a study of blood T cell repertoires in COVID-19. Clones were read by immunoSEQ multiplex PCR, and TCRdb kept only the in-frame ones, dropping some. The sample shows tens of thousands of clones, approximately 90% of them seen only once. Sequenced material: peripheral blood. These receptor sequences come from a human donor in a cohort sampled during active COVID-19.

The CDR3 here is CASSLGHSGRAGEQFF. The CDR3 DNA follows: TGCGCCAGCAGCTTGGGGCATAGCGGGAGGGCCGGTGAGCAGTTCTTC. This chain uses TRBV5-1 with TRBJ2-1, with 11 bases matching TRBD2. V shed 0 bases, J shed 9 bases, and the junction held 8 bases outside the gene matches. Germline V gene data show CDR1 as SGHRS and CDR2 as YFSETQ. CDR3 size: 16 residues. The full variable domain, with the rest looked up from reference TRBV5-1 and TRBJ2-1, is KAGVTQTPRYLIKTRGQQVTLSCSPISGHRSVSWYQQTPGQGLQFLFEYFSETQRNKGNFPGRFSGRQFSNSRSEMNVSTLELGDSALYLCASSLGHSGRAGEQFFGPGTRLTVL.

The chain joins TRBV13 to TRBJ2-5, with D possibly being TRBD1 (5 bases). Germline V gives CDR1 PRHDT, CDR2 FYEKMQ (reference sequence). Trimming removed 4 bases at V and 2 bases at J, with 32 bases between. The CDR3 loop spans 21 amino acids. This CDR3 reads CASSCSPIVVGRDCRQETQYF. DNA of the CDR3: TGTGCCAGCAGCTGTAGCCCCATTGTAGTGGGGCGAGACTGTAGGCAAGAGACCCAGTACTTC.

The V gene is TRBV11-3, the J gene TRBJ2-3; D is perhaps TRBD1 (5 bases). The ends were cut back, 3 bases at V and 3 bases at J, with 7 bases in the middle. CDR1 and CDR2 (germline): SGHNT, YENEEA. CDR3 size: 13 residues. The CDR3 DNA reads TGTGCCAGCAGCTTCTCAGGGACAGATACGCAGTATTTT. Translating it yields CASSFSGTDTQYF.

This clone was counted only a few times. The CDR3 DNA is TGTGCCTGGGACAGGGTTGGGGATTCACCCCTCCACTTT. Protein sequence: CAWDRVGDSPLHF. The V and J genes are TRBV30 and TRBJ1-6, with 7 bases fitting TRBD1. The CDR3 is 13 amino acids. The germline gives CDR1 GTSNPN, CDR2 SVGIG (reference sequence). With V trimmed by 5 bases and J by 8 bases, 6 bases remained unmatched. Looking up the rest from reference TRBV30 and TRBJ1-6 gives the full variable domain: SQTIHQWPATLVQPVGSPLSLECTVEGTSNPNLYWYRQAAGRGLQLLFYSVGIGQISSEVPQNLSASRPQDRQFILSSKKLLLSDSGFYLCAWDRVGDSPLHFGNGTRLTVT.

The chain uses TRBV6-2 or TRBV6-3 and TRBJ1-2; D is unresolved. This CDR3 region has 16 residues. Trimming left V 2 bases short and J 5 bases short, with 18 bases between. Germline CDR1 MNHEY, CDR2 SVGEGT. The CDR3 sequence: CASSYTLAETPYGYTF. Written as DNA, the CDR3 is TGTGCCAGCAGTTACACCCTTGCGGAGACTCCGTATGGCTACACCTTC.

This CDR3 is CASSYRRDSKETQYF. DNA of the CDR3: TGTGCCAGCAGTTACCGGCGGGACAGTAAAGAGACCCAGTACTTC. The chain couples TRBV6-6 to TRBJ2-5; D is perhaps TRBD1 (7 bases). Germline V lookup: CDR1 MNHNY, CDR2 SVGAGI (reference sequence). V lost 2 bases and J lost 3, with 13 bases in between. This CDR3 contains 15 residues.

CDR3 sequence (DNA): TGTGCCAGCAGAGATTTAGGGGACTACTTCCAAGAGACCCAGTACTTC. Protein product: CASRDLGDYFQETQYF. The chain uses TRBV28 and TRBJ2-5, with 7 bases matching TRBD2. Unmatched junction bases numbered 11, after V lost 6 bases and J lost 1 base. CDR1 is MDHEN and CDR2 is SYDVKM in the germline V gene. CDR3 length equals 16 residues.

J is TRBJ2-3 and V is TRBV19; 8 bases fit TRBD2. Per the germline V gene, CDR1 is LNHDA and CDR2 is SQIVND (reference sequence). Trimming removed 4 bases from V and 4 bases from J; junction bases left unmatched: 10. This CDR3 is built from 16 residues. The DNA of the CDR3 is TGTGCCAGTAGTACCCTCGGGGGGGGCGTCGCAGATACGCAGTATTTT. It yields the protein CASSTLGGGVADTQYF.

V and J are TRBV28 and TRBJ1-1, with a weak D call TRBD1 (5 bases). Trimming took 7 bases from V and 4 from J, leaving 25 bases between them. Looked up from germline, CDR1 is MDHEN and CDR2 is SYDVKM. CDR3 length: 17 residues. This CDR3 reads CASTARLLMAGGTEAFF. The DNA for the CDR3 is TGTGCCAGCACCGCACGATTACTAATGGCCGGGGGCACTGAAGCTTTCTTT. The full variable domain, rest sourced from reference TRBV28 and TRBJ1-1, is DVKVTQSSRYLVKRTGEKVFLECVQDMDHENMFWYRQDPGLGLRLIYFSYDVKMKEKGDIPEGYSVSREKKERFSLILESASTNQTSMYLCASTARLLMAGGTEAFFGQGTRLTVV.

The chain couples TRBV9 to TRBJ1-4; a weak D match, TRBD1 (6 bases). The CDR3 loop spans 13 amino acids. Germline assignment: CDR1 SGDLS and CDR2 YYNGEE. With 4 bases removed from V and 5 bases from J, the gap between germline ends came to 9 bases. Here the CDR3 reads CASSSGVNEKLFF. CDR3 bases: TGTGCCAGCAGCTCAGGGGTCAATGAAAAACTGTTTTTT.

This rearrangement joins TRBV5-1 to TRBJ1-2; the D is unclear. V shed 4 bases and J shed 8 bases, with 15 bases lying between them. This CDR3 is built from 13 residues. Germline V gene lookup returns CDR1 SGHRS and CDR2 YFSETQ. The CDR3 region is CASSDWLNIGYTF. The CDR3 region has the DNA TGCGCCAGCAGCGACTGGCTAAACATCGGCTACACCTTC.

The rearrangement uses TRBV11-3 and TRBJ1-6; maybe TRBD1 (5 bases). The CDR3 consists of 14 residues. The ends were cut back, 3 bases at V and 7 bases at J, with 10 bases in the middle. Germline-derived CDR1 and CDR2 are SGHNT and YENEEA. CDR3 region: CASSFAGDNSPLHF. The CDR3 nucleotides are TGTGCCAGCAGCTTTGCGGGGGACAATTCACCCCTCCACTTT.

V usage is TRBV4-1 and J usage is TRBJ2-1, with 11 bases identical to TRBD1. Germline CDR1 reads MGHRA; CDR2 reads YSYEKL. The CDR3 has 16 residues. Unmatched junction bases numbered 7, after V lost 7 bases and J lost 2 bases. The CDR3 DNA is TGCGCCAGCACCGAGGGGGGACAGGGGGCCTACAATGAGCAGTTCTTC. As protein: CASTEGGQGAYNEQFF.

This clone turned up a few times. This chain uses TRBV7-9 with TRBJ1-1, with no clear D. CDR1 SEHNR and CDR2 FQNEAQ come from the germline V gene (reference sequence). The ends were cut back, 5 bases at V and 3 bases at J, with 7 bases in the middle. The CDR3 consists of 12 residues. CDR3 amino acids: CASSLRYTEAFF. The DNA for the CDR3 is TGTGCCAGCAGCCTAAGATACACTGAAGCTTTCTTT.

This clone has only a few counts. The genes are TRBV5-1 and TRBJ2-2; TRBD2 might be the D (5 bases). The CDR3 runs to 14 residues. Germline CDR1 reads SGHRS; CDR2 reads YFSETQ. V was trimmed by 4 bases and J by 6 bases, leaving 13 bases between them. CDR3 sequence (DNA): TGCGCCAGCAGCGCGACCGGGGTGGCCGGGGAGCTGTTTTTT. Residues: CASSATGVAGELFF.